The next 20 T cell receptor beta chains were all read from a single sample in a study of beta chain features in type 1 diabetes. TCRB transcripts that were expressed got sequenced, as all of the isolated RNA had been reverse transcribed. Clones were sequenced by immunoSEQ multiplex PCR, and TCRdb holds only the in-frame ones, with some missing. The table records 150,000 to 170,000 clones, roughly 8.1% of them present only once. Sequences were obtained from central memory CD4+ T cells from blood. Receptor source: a man younger than 35 in good health.

This clone was seen a handful of times. CDR3 protein: CASSLGGGFETQYF. In DNA, the CDR3 is TGTGCCAGCAGCTTAGGTGGGGGCTTCGAGACCCAGTACTTC. The genes are TRBV7-9 and TRBJ2-5; TRBD1 is a possible D gene (6 bases). The CDR3 loop spans 14 amino acids. Deletions cut 1 base from V and 5 bases from J, with 11 bases between. Germline lookup yields CDR1 SEHNR and CDR2 FQNEAQ (reference sequence).

This chain joins TRBV2 and TRBJ1-5; 9 bases are shared with TRBD1. With V trimmed by 4 bases and J by 4 bases, 11 bases remained unmatched. CDR3 length equals 17 residues. The germline V gene has CDR1 SNHLY and CDR2 FYNNEI. The CDR3 nucleotides read TGTGCCAGCAGTGCGCCCGGGACAGGGAGCCCAAATCAGCCCCAGCATTTT. It encodes CASSAPGTGSPNQPQHF. The whole variable domain, filled in from reference TRBV2 and TRBJ1-5, reads EPEVTQTPSHQVTQMGQEVILRCVPISNHLYFYWYRQILGQKVEFLVSFYNNEISEKSEIFDDQFSVERPDGSNFTLKIRSTKLEDSAMYFCASSAPGTGSPNQPQHFGDGTRLSIL.

V gene TRBV5-4 combines with J gene TRBJ1-6, with 9 bases that match TRBD1. From germline, CDR1 is SGHNT and CDR2 YYREEE (reference sequence). The CDR3 has 16 residues. The V segment lost 2 bases and the J segment 7 bases; nucleotides outside the gene matches: 7. CDR3 in amino acids: CASSFPGQGLNSPLHF. The CDR3 DNA reads TGTGCCAGCAGCTTCCCGGGACAGGGCTTAAATTCACCCCTCCACTTT.

This clone appeared a few times. CDR3 coding DNA: TGTGCCAGCAGCCAAGCTAGCGGGGGGGGCACAGATACGCAGTATTTT. It is translated as CASSQASGGGTDTQYF. V and J are TRBV4-2 and TRBJ2-3, with 12 positions matching TRBD2. The germline V gene encodes CDR1 LGHNA and CDR2 YNFKEQ. V shed 1 base and J 1 base; nucleotides not matched to a gene: 0. The CDR3 runs 16 residues.

This clone appeared many times. The V and J genes are TRBV7-2 and TRBJ1-2; 9 bases match TRBD1. The CDR3 totals 15 residues. The V gene end was trimmed by 6 bases and the J gene end by 6 bases; junction bases not matched to a gene: 11. Germline values: CDR1 SGHTA, CDR2 FQGNSA. The DNA for the CDR3 is TGTGCCAGCAGTCAACAGGGGGCTAAAGTTGATGGCTACACCTTC. It translates to CASSQQGAKVDGYTF.

The chain joins TRBV18 to TRBJ1-4, with D possibly being TRBD1 (6 bases). The CDR3 contains 18 residues. CDR1 is KGHSH and CDR2 is LQKENI in the germline V gene. The germline V and J ends were trimmed by 3 bases and 0 bases, with 17 bases remaining between them. The CDR3: CASSPRQARTATNEKLFF. The CDR3, as DNA: TGTGCCAGCTCACCCAGACAGGCTCGCACCGCAACTAATGAAAAACTGTTTTTT.

V and J are TRBV5-6 and TRBJ2-5; 8 positions match TRBD1. The CDR3 totals 13 residues. Losses at the gene ends were 1 base for V and 5 bases for J; bases not matched to a gene: 1. Looked up from germline, CDR1 is SGHDT and CDR2 is YYEEEE. The CDR3 DNA follows: TGTGCCAGCAGCTTGACAGGGGGGGAGACCCAGTACTTC. This sequence encodes CASSLTGGETQYF.

This clone was seen more than once but under ten times. J is TRBJ2-7 and V is TRBV28; D ambiguous. The CDR3 is 14 amino acids. Germline CDR1 and CDR2: MDHEN and SYDVKM. V was pared by 5 bases and J by 2 bases, with 13 bases between. The CDR3 coding sequence is TGTGCCAGCAGTCACCCCCCCGAGGCCTACGAGCAGTACTTC. It is translated as CASSHPPEAYEQYF.

The chain couples TRBV6-5 to TRBJ2-4; TRBD2 might be the D (5 bases). The CDR3 runs to 16 residues. V shed 0 bases and J shed 4 bases, with 13 bases lying between them. Per the germline V gene, CDR1 is MNHEY and CDR2 is SVGAGI. CDR3 sequence: CASSYSSDSTKNIQYF. In DNA form, the CDR3 reads TGTGCCAGCAGTTACTCATCGGACTCGACGAAAAACATTCAGTACTTC.

This clone was seen a few times. The chain combines TRBV2 with TRBJ1-5, with 8 positions matching TRBD1. V lost 6 bases, J lost 7 bases, and 5 bases stayed unmatched. The CDR3 is 13 amino acids. Germline CDR1 is SNHLY and CDR2 is FYNNEI. The CDR3 spells CASRADRGQPQHF. The CDR3 region has the DNA TGTGCCAGCAGAGCAGACAGGGGACAGCCCCAGCATTTT. The full variable domain, rest sourced from reference TRBV2 and TRBJ1-5, is EPEVTQTPSHQVTQMGQEVILRCVPISNHLYFYWYRQILGQKVEFLVSFYNNEISEKSEIFDDQFSVERPDGSNFTLKIRSTKLEDSAMYFCASRADRGQPQHFGDGTRLSIL.

The V gene is TRBV28, the J gene TRBJ2-5; D gene ambiguous. V shed 4 bases and J shed 0 bases, with 6 bases lying between them. In germline, CDR1 is MDHEN, CDR2 SYDVKM. The CDR3 totals 13 residues. CDR3: CASSSVNQETQYF. CDR3 nucleotides: TGTGCCAGCAGTTCGGTGAACCAAGAGACCCAGTACTTC.

The sample holds many counts of this clone. This sequence joins TRBV7-2 and TRBJ2-2, with 7 nucleotides matching TRBD1. CDR1 and CDR2 from the germline V gene are SGHTA and FQGNSA. V lost 6 bases to trimming and J lost 1 base; unmatched junction nucleotides: 2. The CDR3 extends over 14 amino acids. In nucleotides, the CDR3 is TGTGCCAGCAGTCGACAGGGGAACACCGGGGAGCTGTTTTTT. Translated, it gives CASSRQGNTGELFF.

The table lists this clone with a few counts. The DNA is omitted, as the CDR3 cannot be located on it reliably, and the CDR3 follows TCRdb's listing. V is TRBV28 and J is TRBJ1-4; the table's D call of TRBD1 was not tested on the DNA. The CDR3 is 15 amino acids in total, end residues counted. Germline V gene data show CDR1 as MDHEN and CDR2 as SYDVKM. CDR3 protein: CASSATGTLMKNCFF.

The CDR3 bases are TGTGCCAGCAGTTTTATCGGCAGGGGGCTACGCGAATCACCCCTCCACTTT. It encodes CASSFIGRGLRESPLHF. This rearrangement joins TRBV28 to TRBJ1-6; 8 positions match TRBD1. J lost 10 bases, V lost 3 bases, and 14 bases had no gene match. CDR1 and CDR2 (germline): MDHEN, SYDVKM. CDR3 length: 17 residues.

This clone has just a few counts. The V call is TRBV7-6, the J call TRBJ2-5; 13 bases match TRBD2. From germline, CDR1 is SGHVS and CDR2 FNYEAQ. J was trimmed by 5 bases and V by 5 bases; bases with no gene match: 11. This CDR3 is 17 amino acids long. Here the CDR3 DNA reads TGTGCCAGCAGCCCTGGACTAGCGGGAGCCCTGGGGGAGACCCAGTACTTC. Translated, it gives CASSPGLAGALGETQYF.

This clone was found a few times. The chain is built from TRBV2 and TRBJ2-2; D is perhaps TRBD1 (7 bases). This CDR3 has 15 amino acids. Germline-derived CDR1 and CDR2 are SNHLY and FYNNEI. Trimming removed 4 bases from V and 1 base from J, with 10 bases in between. CDR3 loop: CASSGGTVNTGELFF. CDR3 in DNA: TGTGCCAGCAGTGGCGGGACAGTGAACACCGGGGAGCTGTTTTTT.

This clone was seen only a few times. The chain carries TRBV4-3 and TRBJ2-6, with 10 bases fitting TRBD1. The V gene's germline CDR1 is LGHNA and CDR2 YSLEER. CDR3 length: 20 residues. Trimming cost V 1 base and J 1 base; bases outside gene matches: 10. This CDR3 reads CASSQAPGQGVESGANVLTF. DNA of the CDR3: TGCGCCAGCAGCCAAGCCCCCGGACAGGGGGTCGAATCTGGGGCCAACGTCCTGACTTTC.

The V call is TRBV18, the J call TRBJ1-1, with a tentative D call TRBD1 (6 bases). Between the trimmed V and J ends, which lost 0 bases and 3 bases, there was a span of 14 bases. In germline, CDR1 is KGHSH, CDR2 LQKENI. This CDR3 region has 16 residues. CDR3 loop: CASSPPNRETDTEAFF. DNA of the CDR3: TGTGCCAGCTCACCACCGAACAGGGAGACGGACACTGAAGCTTTCTTT. Variable domain in full (rest from reference TRBV18 and TRBJ1-1): NAGVMQNPRHLVRRRGQEARLRCSPMKGHSHVYWYRQLPEEGLKFMVYLQKENIIDESGMPKERFSAEFPKEGPSILRIQQVVRGDSAAYFCASSPPNRETDTEAFFGQGTRLTVV.

This clone was counted at least ten times. The chain couples TRBV7-3 to TRBJ2-1, with 16 bases lining up with TRBD2. This CDR3 is 19 amino acids long. Germline V gene lookup returns CDR1 SGHTA and CDR2 FQGTGA. Unmatched junction bases numbered 13, after V lost 5 bases and J lost 6 bases. CDR3 DNA sequence: TGTGCCAGCAGCATAGGGATCCCGGGACTAGCGGGAGGGGGCAATGAGCAGTTCTTC. Translation gives CASSIGIPGLAGGGNEQFF.

This clone was counted between two and nine times. This chain connects TRBV7-2 to TRBJ2-7; D remains unclear. The CDR3 totals 13 residues. Germline V gene data show CDR1 as SGHTA and CDR2 as FQGNSA. With 1 base removed from V and 3 bases from J, the gap between germline ends came to 7 bases. The CDR3 nucleotides are TGTGCCAGCAGCTTAGGTAGCCTCTACGAGCAGTACTTC. Protein: CASSLGSLYEQYF. Combining the CDR3 with reference TRBV7-2 and TRBJ2-7 gives the whole variable domain GAGVSQSPSNKVTEKGKDVELRCDPISGHTALYWYRQSLGQGLEFLIYFQGNSAPDKSGLPSDRFSAERTGGSVSTLTIQRTQQEDSAVYLCASSLGSLYEQYFGPGTRLTVT.